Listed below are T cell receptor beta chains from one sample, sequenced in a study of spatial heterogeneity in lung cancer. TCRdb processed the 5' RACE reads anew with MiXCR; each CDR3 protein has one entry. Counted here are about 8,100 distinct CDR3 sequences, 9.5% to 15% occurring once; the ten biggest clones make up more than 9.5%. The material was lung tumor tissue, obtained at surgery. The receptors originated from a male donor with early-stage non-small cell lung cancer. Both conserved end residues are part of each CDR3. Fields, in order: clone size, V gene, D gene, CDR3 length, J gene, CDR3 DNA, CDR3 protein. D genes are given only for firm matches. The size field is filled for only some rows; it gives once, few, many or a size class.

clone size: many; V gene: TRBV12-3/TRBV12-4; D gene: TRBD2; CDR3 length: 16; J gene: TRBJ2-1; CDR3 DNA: TGTGCCAGCAGTTCCGGGACTAGCGGGAGGGTCGGGGAGCAGTTCTTC; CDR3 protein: CASSSGTSGRVGEQFF
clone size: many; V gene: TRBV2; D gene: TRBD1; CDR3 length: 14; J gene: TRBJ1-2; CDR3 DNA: TGTGCCAGCAGTGGAGAGGGGGCGAACTATGGCTACACCTTC; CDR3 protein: CASSGEGANYGYTF
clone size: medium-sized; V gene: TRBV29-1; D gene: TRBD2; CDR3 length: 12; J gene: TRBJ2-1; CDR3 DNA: TGCAGCGCCACTAGCGGGAGTAATGAGCAGTTCTTC; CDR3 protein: CSATSGSNEQFF
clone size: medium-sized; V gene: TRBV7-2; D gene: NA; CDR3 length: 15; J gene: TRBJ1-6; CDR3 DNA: TGTGCCAGCAGTTTAAAGGAGGGATCTAATTCACCCCTCCACTTT; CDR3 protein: CASSLKEGSNSPLHF
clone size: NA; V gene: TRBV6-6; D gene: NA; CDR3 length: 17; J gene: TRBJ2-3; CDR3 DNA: TGTGCCACCTCAGGGCGGGGAGGAAGGCAAAGCACAGATACGCAGTATTTT; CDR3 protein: CATSGRGGRQSTDTQYF
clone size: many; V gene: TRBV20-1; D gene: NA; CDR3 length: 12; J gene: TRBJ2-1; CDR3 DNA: TGCAGTGCCGGGGGTTCTAAGGATGAGCAGTTCTTC; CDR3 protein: CSAGGSKDEQFF
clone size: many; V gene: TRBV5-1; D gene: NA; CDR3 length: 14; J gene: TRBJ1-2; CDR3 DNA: TGCGCCAGCAGCTTGGGGACCGGAGGCTATGGCTACACCTTC; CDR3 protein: CASSLGTGGYGYTF
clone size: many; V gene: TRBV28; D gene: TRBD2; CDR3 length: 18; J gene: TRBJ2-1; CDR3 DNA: TGTGCCACCCTTAGCGAGTCCCGAAGCGGGAGGGCCGTCAATGAGCAGTTCTTC; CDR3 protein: CATLSESRSGRAVNEQFF
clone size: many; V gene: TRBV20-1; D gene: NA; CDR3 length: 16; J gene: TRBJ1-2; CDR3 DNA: TGCAGTGCTAGTCCTACAGGGTACCTATTTAACTATGGCTACACCTTC; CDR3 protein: CSASPTGYLFNYGYTF
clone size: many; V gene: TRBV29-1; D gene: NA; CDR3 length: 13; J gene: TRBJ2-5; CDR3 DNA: TGCAGCGTTGACAGGGGCCTCCAAGAGACCCAGTACTTC; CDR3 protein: CSVDRGLQETQYF
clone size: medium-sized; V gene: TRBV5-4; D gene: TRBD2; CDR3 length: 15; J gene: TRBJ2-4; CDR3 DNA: TGTGCCAGCAGCTTGGCCGAAGCGGGAGGAGACATTCAGTACTTC; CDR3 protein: CASSLAEAGGDIQYF
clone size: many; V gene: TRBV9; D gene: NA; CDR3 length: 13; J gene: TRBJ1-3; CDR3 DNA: TGTGCCAGCAGCGTAGAAGACGGAAACACCATATATTTT; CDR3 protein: CASSVEDGNTIYF
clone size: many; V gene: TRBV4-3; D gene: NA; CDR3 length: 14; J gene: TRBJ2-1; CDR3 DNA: TGCGCCAGCAGCCAAGATAGGGACTTAAATGAGCAGTTCTTC; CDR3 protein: CASSQDRDLNEQFF
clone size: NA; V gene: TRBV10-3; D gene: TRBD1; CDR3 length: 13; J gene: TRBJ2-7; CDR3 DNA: TGTGCCATCACCAGGACAGGGACCTACGAGCAGTACTTC; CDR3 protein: CAITRTGTYEQYF
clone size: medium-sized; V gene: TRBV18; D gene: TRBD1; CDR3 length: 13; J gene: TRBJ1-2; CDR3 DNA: TGTGCCACTGACCCTCCGGGACAGGGGAAGACAACCTTC; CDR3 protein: CATDPPGQGKTTF
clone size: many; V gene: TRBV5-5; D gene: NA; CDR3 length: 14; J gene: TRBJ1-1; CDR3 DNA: TGTGCCAGCAGCCTGCTACACAGTGGAACTGAAGCTTTCTTT; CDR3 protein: CASSLLHSGTEAFF
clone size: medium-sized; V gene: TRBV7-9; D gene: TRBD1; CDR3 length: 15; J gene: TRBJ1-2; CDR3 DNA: TGTGCCAGCAGCTTACCCGGACAGGAATACTATGGCTACACCTTC; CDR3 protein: CASSLPGQEYYGYTF
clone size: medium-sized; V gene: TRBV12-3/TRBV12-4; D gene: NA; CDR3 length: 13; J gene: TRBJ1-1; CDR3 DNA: TGTGCCAGCAGGCGCAGGGCTGACACTGAAGCTTTCTTT; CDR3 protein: CASRRRADTEAFF
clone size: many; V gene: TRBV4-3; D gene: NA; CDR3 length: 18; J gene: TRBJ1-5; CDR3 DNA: TGCGCCAGCAGCCAAGATGCCCTCGGGGTTTCTGGGGGTCAGCCCCAGCATTTT; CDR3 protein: CASSQDALGVSGGQPQHF